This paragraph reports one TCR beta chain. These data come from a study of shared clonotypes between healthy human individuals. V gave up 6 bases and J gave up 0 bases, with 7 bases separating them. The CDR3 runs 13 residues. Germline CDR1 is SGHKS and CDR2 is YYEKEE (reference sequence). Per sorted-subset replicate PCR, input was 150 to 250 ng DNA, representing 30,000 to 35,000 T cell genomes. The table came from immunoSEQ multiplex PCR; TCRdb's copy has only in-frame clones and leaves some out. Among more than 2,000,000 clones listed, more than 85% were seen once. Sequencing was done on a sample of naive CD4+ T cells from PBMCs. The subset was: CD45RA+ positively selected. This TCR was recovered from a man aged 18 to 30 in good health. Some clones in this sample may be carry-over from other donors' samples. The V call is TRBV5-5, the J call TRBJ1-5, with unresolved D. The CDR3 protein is CASTSDSNQPQHF. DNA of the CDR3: TGTGCCAGCACCAGTGATAGCAATCAGCCCCAGCATTTT.